This T cell receptor beta chain was sequenced for a study of blood T cell repertoires in COVID-19. The authors' processing: Reference gene primer amplification gave nucleated cell count estimates. Method: immunoSEQ multiplex PCR; TCRdb's copy keeps in-frame clones and lacks some. The V and J calls and clone size were taken over from that table, and D and trimming were inferred from the DNA. Of some 300,000 clones in the sample, around 86% were seen once. The CDR3 contains 14 residues. With 3 bases removed from V and 2 bases from J, the gap between germline ends came to 10 bases. The germline V gene has CDR1 MDHEN and CDR2 SYDVKM.

The sequence derives from a man between 65 and 85 years old with acute or convalescent COVID-19. What was sequenced was peripheral blood. The chain combines TRBV28 with TRBJ2-5; D ambiguous. CDR3 coding DNA: TGTGCCAGCAGTTTGACAATTGGACAAGAGACCCAGTACTTC. Its protein product is CASSLTIGQETQYF.